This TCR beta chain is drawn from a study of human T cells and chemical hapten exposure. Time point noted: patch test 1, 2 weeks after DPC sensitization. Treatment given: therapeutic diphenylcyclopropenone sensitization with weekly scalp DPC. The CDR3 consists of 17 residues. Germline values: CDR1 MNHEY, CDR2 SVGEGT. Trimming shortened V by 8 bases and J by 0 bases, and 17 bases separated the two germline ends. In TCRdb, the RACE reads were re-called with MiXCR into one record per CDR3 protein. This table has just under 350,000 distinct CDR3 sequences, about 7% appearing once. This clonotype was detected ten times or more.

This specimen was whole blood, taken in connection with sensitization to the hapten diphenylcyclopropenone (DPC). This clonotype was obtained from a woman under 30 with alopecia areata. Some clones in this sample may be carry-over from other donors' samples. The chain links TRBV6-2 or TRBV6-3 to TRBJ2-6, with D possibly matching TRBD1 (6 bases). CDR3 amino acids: CASLQDRGFSGANVLTF. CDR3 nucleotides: TGTGCCAGCCTACAGGACAGAGGTTTCTCTGGGGCCAACGTCCTGACTTTC.